The following is a T cell receptor (beta chain) sequence with its context. This sample was included in a study of blood T cell repertoires in COVID-19. About the research overall: Samples came from the United States, Italy and Spain, spanning acute and convalescent COVID-19. T cells, B-cell-depleted T cells, or PBMCs supplied cDNA or gDNA.

In the original processing: Estimated nucleated cell counts came from reference gene primer amplification. Profiling relied on immunoSEQ multiplex PCR, and the TCRdb table lists in-frame clones only, not all of them. D and trimming come from the DNA, and the V and J calls and clone size come from that table. Counted here are about 140,000 clones, 70% to 85% occurring once; the ten biggest clones make up under 4.5%. This TCR was sampled from a man between 60 and 75 years old with acute or convalescent COVID-19. Sequenced input: peripheral blood.

CDR3 sequence reads: CASHPLLAGGPEQYF. DNA of the CDR3: TGTGCCAGCCACCCCTTACTAGCGGGAGGTCCCGAGCAGTACTTC. The chain recombines TRBV11-2 with TRBJ2-7; 12 nucleotides line up with TRBD2. This CDR3 is built from 15 residues. CDR1 is SGHAT, CDR2 FQNNGV, per germline. J gave up 6 bases and V 8 bases, and 11 bases lay outside the gene matches.